The 5 T cell receptor beta chains in this list originate from one sample, sequenced in a study of OX40 agonist ivuxolimab in advanced cancers. Profiled with immunoSEQ multiplex PCR; TCRdb holds only in-frame clones, not every one. The table lists approximately 46,000 clones, nearly 80% of them singletons. The source material was CD4+ or CD8+ T cells sorted from blood, sampled in a trial of the OX40 agonist ivuxolimab. The receptor set was obtained from an adult with an advanced solid tumor such as melanoma, head and neck, liver or kidney cancer.

The rearrangement links TRBV6-5 to TRBJ1-6; 7 bases are shared with TRBD1. The CDR3 is 15 residues long. Germline loops: CDR1 MNHEY, CDR2 SVGAGI. V lost 4 bases and J lost 5; bases outside the gene matches: 5. The CDR3, as DNA: TGTGCCAGCAGTTCCAGCACAGGGGATAATTCACCCCTCCACTTT. Encoded protein: CASSSSTGDNSPLHF.

This clone was detected a few times. This chain uses TRBV18 with TRBJ2-1, with D maybe TRBD2 (5 bases). The germline V and J ends were trimmed by 0 bases and 6 bases, with 12 bases remaining between them. The CDR3 sequence is 15 residues long. The germline CDR1 and CDR2 sequences are KGHSH and LQKENI. The DNA of the CDR3 is TGTGCCAGCTCACCACCGCTCGGGATGGTCAATGAGCAGTTCTTC. Translated: CASSPPLGMVNEQFF. The whole variable domain, filled in from reference TRBV18 and TRBJ2-1, reads NAGVMQNPRHLVRRRGQEARLRCSPMKGHSHVYWYRQLPEEGLKFMVYLQKENIIDESGMPKERFSAEFPKEGPSILRIQQVVRGDSAAYFCASSPPLGMVNEQFFGPGTRLTVL.

About this clone: Other DNA sequences in this sample translate to the same CDR3. The CDR3 nucleotides are TGTGCCAGCAGTTTAGTAGGTATCGGCGATGAGCAGTTCTTC. Its translation: CASSLVGIGDEQFF. This rearrangement joins TRBV28 to TRBJ2-1; D gene uncertain. Trimming removed 2 bases at V and 8 bases at J, with 13 bases between. The germline CDR1 and CDR2 sequences are MDHEN and SYDVKM. The CDR3 covers 14 residues.

The V gene is TRBV18, the J gene TRBJ1-2; 9 bases fit TRBD1. This CDR3 contains 15 residues. Germline V lookup: CDR1 KGHSH, CDR2 LQKENI. Trimming removed 3 bases from V and 4 bases from J; junction bases left unmatched: 6. In nucleotides, the CDR3 is TGTGCCAGCTCACCCTGGACAGGGGATGTCTATGGCTACACCTTC. Translating it yields CASSPWTGDVYGYTF.

The V gene is TRBV28, the J gene TRBJ1-1; 7 positions match TRBD1. V gave up 2 bases and J gave up 2 bases; unmatched junction bases: 11. The CDR3 covers 17 residues. Germline V gives CDR1 MDHEN, CDR2 SYDVKM. CDR3 nucleotide sequence: TGTGCCAGCAGTTTACCTAGACAGGGCGCTTTAAACACTGAAGCTTTCTTT. Translating it yields CASSLPRQGALNTEAFF.